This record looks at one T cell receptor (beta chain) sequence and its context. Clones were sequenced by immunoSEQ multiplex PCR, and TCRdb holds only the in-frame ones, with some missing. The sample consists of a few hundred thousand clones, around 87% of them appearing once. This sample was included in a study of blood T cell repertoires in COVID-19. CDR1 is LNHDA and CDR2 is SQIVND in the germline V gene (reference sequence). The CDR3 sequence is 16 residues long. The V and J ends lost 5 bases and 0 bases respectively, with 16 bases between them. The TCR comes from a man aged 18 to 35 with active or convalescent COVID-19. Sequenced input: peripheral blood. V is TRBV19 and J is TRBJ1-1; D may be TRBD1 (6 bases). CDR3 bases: TGTGCCAGTAGTGCCCTCCGGGACACCTTGAACACTGAAGCTTTCTTT. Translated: CASSALRDTLNTEAFF.